This T cell receptor (beta chain) was observed in a study of T-cell reconstitution after alpha-beta-depleted transplantation in children. For TCRbeta, the library was prepared with unique molecular identifiers. TCRdb passed the PCR reads through MiXCR, listing each CDR3 protein once. The data contain 490,000 or so distinct CDR3 sequences, around 13% of them singletons. This clonotype was seen only a few times. Germline values: CDR1 SNHLY, CDR2 FYNNEI. Deletions cut 1 base from V and 5 bases from J, with 9 bases between. The length of the CDR3 is 14 residues. Sequenced material: PBMCs from the stem cell graft donor, taken from the stem cell graft. The origin of this receptor is a human donor who donated a stem cell graft to a child with combined immunodeficiency. J is TRBJ2-1 and V is TRBV2; D might be TRBD1 (6 bases). The CDR3 nucleotides read TGTGCCAGCAGTGAAGGGGGGCTCGACAATGAGCAGTTCTTC. Its protein product is CASSEGGLDNEQFF.